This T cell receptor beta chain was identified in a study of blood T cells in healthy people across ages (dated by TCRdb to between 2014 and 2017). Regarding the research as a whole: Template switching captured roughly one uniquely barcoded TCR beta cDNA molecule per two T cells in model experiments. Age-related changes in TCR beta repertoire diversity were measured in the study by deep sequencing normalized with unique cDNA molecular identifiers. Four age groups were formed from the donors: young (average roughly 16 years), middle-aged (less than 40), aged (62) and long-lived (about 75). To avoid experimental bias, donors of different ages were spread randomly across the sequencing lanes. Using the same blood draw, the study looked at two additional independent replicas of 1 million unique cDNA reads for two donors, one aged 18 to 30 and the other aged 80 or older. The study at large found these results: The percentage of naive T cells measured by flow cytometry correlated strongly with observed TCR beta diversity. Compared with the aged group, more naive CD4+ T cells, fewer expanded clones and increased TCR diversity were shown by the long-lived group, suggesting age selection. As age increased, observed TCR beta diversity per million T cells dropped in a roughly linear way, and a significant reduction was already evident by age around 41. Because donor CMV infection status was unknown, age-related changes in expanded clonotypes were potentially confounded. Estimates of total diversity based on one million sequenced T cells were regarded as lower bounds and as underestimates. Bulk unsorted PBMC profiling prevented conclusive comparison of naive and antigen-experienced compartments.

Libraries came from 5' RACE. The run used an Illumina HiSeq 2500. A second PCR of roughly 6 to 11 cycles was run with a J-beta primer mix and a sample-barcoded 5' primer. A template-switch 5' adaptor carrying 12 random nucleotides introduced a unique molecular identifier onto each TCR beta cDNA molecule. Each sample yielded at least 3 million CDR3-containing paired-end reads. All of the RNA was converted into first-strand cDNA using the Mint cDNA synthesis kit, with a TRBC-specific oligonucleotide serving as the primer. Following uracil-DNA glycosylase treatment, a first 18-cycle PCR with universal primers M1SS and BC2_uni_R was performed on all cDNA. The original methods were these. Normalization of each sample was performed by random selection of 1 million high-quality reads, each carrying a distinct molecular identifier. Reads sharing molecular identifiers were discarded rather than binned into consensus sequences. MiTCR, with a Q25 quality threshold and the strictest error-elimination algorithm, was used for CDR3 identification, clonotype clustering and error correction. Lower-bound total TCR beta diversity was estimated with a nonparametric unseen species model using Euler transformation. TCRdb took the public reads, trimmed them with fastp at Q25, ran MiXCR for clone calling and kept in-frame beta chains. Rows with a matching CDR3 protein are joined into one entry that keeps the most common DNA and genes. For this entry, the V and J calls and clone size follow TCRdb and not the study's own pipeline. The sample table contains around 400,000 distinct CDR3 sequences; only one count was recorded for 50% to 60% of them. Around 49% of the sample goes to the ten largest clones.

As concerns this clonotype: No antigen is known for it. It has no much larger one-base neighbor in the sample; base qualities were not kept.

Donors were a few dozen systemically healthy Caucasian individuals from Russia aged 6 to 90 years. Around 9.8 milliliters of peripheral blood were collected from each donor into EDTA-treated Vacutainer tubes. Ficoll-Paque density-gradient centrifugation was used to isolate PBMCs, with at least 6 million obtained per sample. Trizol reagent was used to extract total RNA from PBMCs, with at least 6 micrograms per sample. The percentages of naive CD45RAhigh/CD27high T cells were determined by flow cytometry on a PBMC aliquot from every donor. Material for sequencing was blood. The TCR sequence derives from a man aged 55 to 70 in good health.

DNA sequence: TGTGCCAGCAGTTCCCGGGACAGGGCTACCTACGAGCAGTACTTC. Translated, this is CASSSRDRATYEQYF. The rearrangement joined TRBV27 to TRBJ2-7, and 9 bases in between align with TRBD1. V and J are trimmed by 4 bases and 2 bases, and the gene matches miss 6 bases of the junction. The CDR3 sequence holds 15 residues, the cysteine and phenylalanine included. The CDR3 DNA has 45 bases and is translated from base 1. Based on the germline V gene (reference sequence), the CDR1 and CDR2 sequences are MNHEY and SMNVEV.